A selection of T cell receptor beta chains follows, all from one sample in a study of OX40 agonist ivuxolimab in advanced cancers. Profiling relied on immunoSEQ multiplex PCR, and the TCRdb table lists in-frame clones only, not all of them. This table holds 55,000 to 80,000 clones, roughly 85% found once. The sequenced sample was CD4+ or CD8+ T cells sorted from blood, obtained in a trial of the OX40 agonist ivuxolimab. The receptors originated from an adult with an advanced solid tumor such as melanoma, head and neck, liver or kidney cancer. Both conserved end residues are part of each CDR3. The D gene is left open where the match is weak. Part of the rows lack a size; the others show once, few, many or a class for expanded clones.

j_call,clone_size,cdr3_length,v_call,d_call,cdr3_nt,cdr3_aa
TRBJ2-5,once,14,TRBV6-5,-,TGTGCCAGCAGTACTACTCACACAGGGGAGACCCAGTACTTC,CASSTTHTGETQYF
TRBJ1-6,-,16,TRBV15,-,TGTGCCACCAGCAGACGCCGTGGGGGGTTGAATTCACCCCTCCACTTT,CATSRRRGGLNSPLHF
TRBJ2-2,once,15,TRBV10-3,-,TGTGCCATCAGTGTAACAGGGAGTGACACCGGGGGGCTGTTTTTT,CAISVTGSDTGGLFF
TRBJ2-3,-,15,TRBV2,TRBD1,TGTGCCAGCGCCTTAAGGGACAGCCACACAGATACGCAGTATTTT,CASALRDSHTDTQYF
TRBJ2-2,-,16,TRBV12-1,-,TGTGCCAGCAGCTTCGGTGCTAAGAGGGGCACCGGGGAGCTGTTTTTT,CASSFGAKRGTGELFF
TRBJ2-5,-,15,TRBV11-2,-,TGTGCCAGCAGCTTAGATCCCGGACAGTCGGAGACCCAGTACTTC,CASSLDPGQSETQYF
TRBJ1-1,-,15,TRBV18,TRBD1,TGTGCCAGCTCACTGAGGACAGGGGAGAACGCTGAAGCTTTCTTT,CASSLRTGENAEAFF
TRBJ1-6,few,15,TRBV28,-,TGTGCCAGCAGTTTCCCGTTCAGTTTCAATTCACCCCTCCACTTT,CASSFPFSFNSPLHF
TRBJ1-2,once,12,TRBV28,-,TGTGCCAGCAGTCAGATGAGTTATGGCTACACCTTC,CASSQMSYGYTF
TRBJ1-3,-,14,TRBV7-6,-,TGTGCCAGCAGCTTAGGGGGCTCTGGAAACACCATATATTTT,CASSLGGSGNTIYF
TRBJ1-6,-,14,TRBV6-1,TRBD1,TGTGCCAGCAGTTTCGGACAGGGGAATTCACCCCTCCACTTT,CASSFGQGNSPLHF
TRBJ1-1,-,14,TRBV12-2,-,TGTGCAAGTCGCTCGACAGGGAAAACCACTGAAGCTTTCTTT,CASRSTGKTTEAFF
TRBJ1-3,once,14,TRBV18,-,TGTGCCAGCTCACCGCAGGGTTCTGGAAACACCATATATTTT,CASSPQGSGNTIYF
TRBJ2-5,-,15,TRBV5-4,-,TGTGCCAGCAGCTTGGTGGGGGGGCTATGGGAGACCCAGTACTTC,CASSLVGGLWETQYF
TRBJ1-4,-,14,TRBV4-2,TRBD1,TGTGCCAGCAGCCATGGGGACAGAAACTCTAATGTGTTTTTT,CASSHGDRNSNVFF
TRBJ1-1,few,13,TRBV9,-,TGTGCCAGCAGCAGGGCCCGGAACACTGAAGCTTTCTTT,CASSRARNTEAFF
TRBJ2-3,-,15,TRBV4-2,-,TGTGCCAGCAGCCAACTGCGGGACTCCACAGATACGCAGTATTTT,CASSQLRDSTDTQYF
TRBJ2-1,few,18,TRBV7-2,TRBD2,TGTGCCAGCAGCTTAGTTTCATCTAGGGGACTAGAAATTTATGAGCAGTTCTTC,CASSLVSSRGLEIYEQFF
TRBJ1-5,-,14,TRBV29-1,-,TGCAGCGTTTGTGAGGGGCTAGGGGATCAGCCCCAGCATTTT,CSVCEGLGDQPQHF
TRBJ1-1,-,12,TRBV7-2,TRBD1,TGTGCCAGCAGCCTGGACAGGGGTGAAGCTTTCTTT,CASSLDRGEAFF
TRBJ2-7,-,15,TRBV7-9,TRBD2,TGTGCCAGCAGCTCCCCTAGCGGTGCTACCTACGAGCAGTACTTC,CASSSPSGATYEQYF
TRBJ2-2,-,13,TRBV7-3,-,TGTGCCAGCAGCTCGGGAGCCACCGGGGAGCTGTTTTTT,CASSSGATGELFF
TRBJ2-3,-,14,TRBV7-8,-,TGTGCCAGCAGCCCCGATTTTGGCACAGATACGCAGTATTTT,CASSPDFGTDTQYF
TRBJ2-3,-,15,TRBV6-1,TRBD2,TGTGCCAGCAGATCTACTAGCGACTACACAGATACGCAGTATTTT,CASRSTSDYTDTQYF
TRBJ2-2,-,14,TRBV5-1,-,TGCGCCAGCAGCCCAACTACGAACACCGGGGAGCTGTTTTTT,CASSPTTNTGELFF
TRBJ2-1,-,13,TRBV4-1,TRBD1,TGCGCCAGCAGCCAGGGGACAGGGGTTGAGCAGTTCTTC,CASSQGTGVEQFF
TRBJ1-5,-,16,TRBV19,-,TGTGCCAGTAGTATCCCGGGTACCTATAGCAATCAGCCCCAGCATTTT,CASSIPGTYSNQPQHF
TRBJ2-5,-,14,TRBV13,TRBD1,TGTGCCAGCAGCTTCCCGACAGGGCCGGAGACCCAGTACTTC,CASSFPTGPETQYF
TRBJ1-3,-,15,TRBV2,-,TGTGCCAGCAGGGCGGGGGGCGAATTTGGAAACACCATATATTTT,CASRAGGEFGNTIYF
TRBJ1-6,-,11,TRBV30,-,TGTGCCTGTTCCCGCGGACTCAATCTCCACTTT,CACSRGLNLHF